These 9 T cell receptor beta chains came from one sample sequenced in a study of T cells after yellow fever vaccination. TCRdb recomputed calls from the 5' RACE reads with MiXCR, one row per CDR3 protein. This sample has around 340,000 distinct CDR3 sequences, with about 12% found just once. The source material was CD4+ T cells sorted from PBMCs, sampled 15 days after the yellow fever booster vaccination. These receptor sequences come from a man between 18 and 29 years old who received the YFV17D yellow fever vaccine.

This clonotype was seen repeatedly, ten times or more. The chain links TRBV11-2 to TRBJ2-7; no clear D gene. Trimming left V 1 base short and J 6 bases short, with 10 bases between. Germline V gene data show CDR1 as SGHAT and CDR2 as FQNNGV. The length of the CDR3 is 13 residues. The CDR3 reads CASSLADQGEQYV. The CDR3 nucleotides are TGTGCCAGCAGCTTAGCGGACCAAGGCGAGCAGTACGTC.

This chain uses TRBV18 with TRBJ2-1; D may be TRBD1 or TRBD2 (5 bases each). The germline V gene encodes CDR1 KGHSH and CDR2 LQKENI. There are 14 residues in the CDR3. V was pared by 3 bases and J by 12 bases, with 18 bases between. CDR3 sequence (DNA): TGTGCCAGCTCACCCCCTTCGGGACGCTTTGGGCAGTTCTTC. This sequence encodes CASSPPSGRFGQFF.

The J gene is TRBJ2-3, the V gene TRBV14; maybe TRBD2 (6 bases). With 1 base removed from V and 6 bases from J, the gap between germline ends came to 11 bases. CDR3 length equals 14 residues. Per germline, CDR1 SGHDN and CDR2 FVKESK. This chain's CDR3 is CASSQVGGVDTQYF. CDR3 in DNA: TGTGCCAGCAGCCAAGTGGGCGGGGTGGATACGCAGTATTTT.

CDR3 region: CASSNRGWTEAFF. DNA of the CDR3: TGTGCCAGCAGTAACAGGGGATGGACTGAAGCTTTCTTT. The rearrangement links TRBV6-5 to TRBJ1-1; 7 bases are shared with TRBD1. CDR3 size: 13 residues. Trimming at V came to 5 bases and at J to 5 bases, leaving 5 bases not matched to a gene. The germline gives CDR1 MNHEY, CDR2 SVGAGI.

The rearrangement uses TRBV12-5 and TRBJ2-5, with 7 bases fitting TRBD2. The germline V gene has CDR1 LGHNT and CDR2 FRNRAP. The CDR3 loop spans 17 amino acids. V shed 6 bases, J shed 1 base, and the junction held 14 bases outside the gene matches. This chain's CDR3 is CASGPGTTGPFQETQYF. For the CDR3, the DNA is TGTGCTAGTGGCCCCGGGACTACCGGGCCCTTCCAAGAGACCCAGTACTTC.

This clonotype was counted between two and nine times. The chain combines TRBV23-1 with TRBJ2-5, with D perhaps matching TRBD2 (6 bases). TRBV23-1 is classed as an ORF, of uncertain function. The CDR3 is 13 residues long. Trimming cost V 7 bases and J 4 bases, with 13 bases left between them. CDR3 nucleotide sequence: TGCGCCAGCACCTTGGGACTTCCAGAGACCCAGTACTTC. It specifies CASTLGLPETQYF.

The chain couples TRBV20-1 to TRBJ2-3, with D possibly called TRBD1 or TRBD2 (5 bases each). This CDR3 spans 13 amino acids. With 3 bases removed from V and 1 base from J, the gap between germline ends came to 8 bases. Germline lookup yields CDR1 DFQATT and CDR2 SNEGSKA (reference sequence). The CDR3 here is CSASGTGTDTQYF. The CDR3 nucleotides are TGCAGTGCTAGTGGGACGGGCACAGATACGCAGTATTTT.

This clonotype came up many times. This rearrangement joins TRBV7-8 to TRBJ1-2, with 7 bases fitting TRBD1. Germline loops: CDR1 SGHVS, CDR2 FQNEAQ. With V trimmed by 4 bases and J by 2 bases, 16 bases remained unmatched. There are 18 residues in the CDR3. The CDR3 spells CASSSPRDSTYKNYGYTF. The CDR3 nucleotides are TGTGCCAGCAGCTCCCCGAGGGACAGTACTTACAAAAACTATGGCTACACCTTC.

This clonotype turned up a few times. The rearrangement joins TRBV7-2 to TRBJ2-5, with TRBD2 identical over 8 bases. Germline assignment: CDR1 SGHTA and CDR2 FQGNSA. This CDR3 has 16 amino acids. Germline trimming cut 5 bases from V and 5 bases from J; bases unmatched to any gene: 13. CDR3 bases: TGTGCCAGCAGCGACTGGACTAGCTCGGGGAGGGAGACCCAGTACTTC. Translation gives CASSDWTSSGRETQYF.